Listed below are T cell receptor beta chains from one sample, sequenced in a study of post-analysis software for immune sequencing data. TCRdb independently ran MiXCR on the PCR reads; one entry per CDR3 protein. The data hold 500,000 to 600,000 distinct CDR3 sequences, with 44% observed a single time. Sequencing was carried out using blood. These TCRs come from a girl between 5 and 17 years old with multiple sclerosis. The CDR3 runs from the conserved cysteine through the conserved F or W. The D gene is left open where the match is weak. Rows give clone size only sometimes, using once, few, many, or a class for an expanded clone.

D,size,V,J,DNA,CDR3
.,.,TRBV20-1,TRBJ1-2,TGCAGTGCTAGCGGGGGGACATTTTATAACTATGGCTACACCTTC,CSASGGTFYNYGYTF
.,.,TRBV9,TRBJ2-7,TGTGCCAGCAGCGATTACTCAAGGTACGAGCAGTACTTC,CASSDYSRYEQYF
.,.,TRBV20-1,TRBJ1-2,TGCAGTGCTAGAGATACGGAAGCGAGGGGCTACACCTTC,CSARDTEARGYTF
.,few,TRBV5-1,TRBJ1-1,TGCGCCAGCAGCAAAGCGACCGGGGGGCGGGTGAACACTGAAGCTTTCTTT,CASSKATGGRVNTEAFF
TRBD2,few,TRBV7-3,TRBJ2-1,TGTGCCAGCAGCTTAACCTGGACCCCGCCGGGGGGGCGCAATGAGCAGTTCTTC,CASSLTWTPPGGRNEQFF
TRBD2,.,TRBV5-1,TRBJ2-5,TGCGCCAGCAGCTTGGGTTCTAGCGGGAGCCCTCAAGAGACCCAGTACTTC,CASSLGSSGSPQETQYF
TRBD2,.,TRBV7-2,TRBJ2-5,TGTGCCAGCAGCTCCCTCGGCGGGGGGGCGTGGGAGACCCAGTACTTC,CASSSLGGGAWETQYF
TRBD1,few,TRBV5-1,TRBJ2-3,TGCGCCAGCGACCCGGGACAGGGCACAGATACGCAGTATTTT,CASDPGQGTDTQYF
.,.,TRBV7-9,TRBJ1-2,TGTGCCAGCAGCTTAGGACCCTATGCAGGTCCACGAGGGGTACATGGCTACACCTTC,CASSLGPYAGPRGVHGYTF
TRBD1,few,TRBV12-3/TRBV12-4,TRBJ2-5,TGTGCCAGCAGTTTGGCGGGACAGGGTGAAGAGACCCAGTACTTC,CASSLAGQGEETQYF
.,.,TRBV3-1,TRBJ2-7,TGTGCCAGCAGCCCCATAGGCGTCTCCTACGAGCAGTACTTC,CASSPIGVSYEQYF
TRBD2,.,TRBV12-3/TRBV12-4,TRBJ2-1,TGTGCCAGCAGTCCCGAAGCGGGACTGGTGGGGTATGAGCAGTTCTTC,CASSPEAGLVGYEQFF
.,few,TRBV3-1,TRBJ2-3,TGTGCCAGCAGCCTCCAAAGGCCTTCGGGGCCGGAGACGCAGTATTTT,CASSLQRPSGPETQYF
.,.,TRBV24-1,TRBJ2-6,TGTGCCACCAGTGATGTGGGAAAAAAAGGCTCTGGGGCCAACGTCCTGACTTTC,CATSDVGKKGSGANVLTF
.,once,TRBV7-9,TRBJ2-1,TGTGCCAGCAGCTCTCGGGCATACAATGAGCAGTTCTTC,CASSSRAYNEQFF
.,.,TRBV4-1,TRBJ1-1,TGCGCCAGCAGCCACCTAGGGGTGGGGAACACTGAAGCTTTCTTT,CASSHLGVGNTEAFF
.,.,TRBV5-5,TRBJ1-6,TGTGCCAGCAGCTTGGAGGCTCTACAACCAAATTCGCCCCTCCACTTT,CASSLEALQPNSPLHF
TRBD1,once,TRBV5-1,TRBJ1-2,TGCGCCAGCAGCTCCGGACAGGGGATCATCAAGAACTATGGCTACACCTTC,CASSSGQGIIKNYGYTF
.,many,TRBV12-3/TRBV12-4,TRBJ2-1,TGTGCCAGCAATTACTTCGGGTCTTACAATGAGCAGTTCTTC,CASNYFGSYNEQFF
TRBD1,once,TRBV28,TRBJ1-6,TGTGCCAGCAGTCCATCTGCCGGGACAGGGGGCCATGTCCTCCACTTT,CASSPSAGTGGHVLHF
TRBD2,few,TRBV14,TRBJ2-1,TGTGCCAGCAGCCAAGGACTAGCGGGAGTGGATGAGCAGTTCTTC,CASSQGLAGVDEQFF
TRBD1,few,TRBV20-1,TRBJ1-2,TGCAGTGCTAGTAGTACAGGGGGACCAGAAGGCTACACCTTC,CSASSTGGPEGYTF
TRBD2,few,TRBV20-1,TRBJ2-7,TGCAGTGCTAGGCCAGGAGCGGGGGGCGCTTACGAGCAGTACTTC,CSARPGAGGAYEQYF
TRBD1,.,TRBV5-1,TRBJ1-2,TGCGCCAGCAGCTCCGACAGGGGGCTAACCTATGGCTACACCTTC,CASSSDRGLTYGYTF
.,.,TRBV18,TRBJ1-5,TGTGCCAGCTCACGGGGAGACAGCCATCAGCCCCAGCATTTT,CASSRGDSHQPQHF
.,few,TRBV6-2/TRBV6-3,TRBJ2-3,TGTGCCAGCAGTACAAGGGGAAGGGATACGCAGTATTTT,CASSTRGRDTQYF
.,.,TRBV6-1,TRBJ1-2,TGTGCCAGCCGTGCGCCAGGGATCACCCTATATGGCTACACCTTC,CASRAPGITLYGYTF
TRBD1,few,TRBV10-3,TRBJ1-1,TGTGCCATCAGTGACACGGACAGGGACACTGAAGCTTTCTTT,CAISDTDRDTEAFF
TRBD2,few,TRBV12-3/TRBV12-4,TRBJ2-1,TGTGCCAGCAGCCTAGCGGGAGGGGGCAACAATGAGCAGTTCTTC,CASSLAGGGNNEQFF
.,few,TRBV29-1,TRBJ2-7,TGCAGCGTTGTAACACAGCGCTACGAGCAGTACTTC,CSVVTQRYEQYF
.,few,TRBV4-1,TRBJ1-2,TGCGCCAGCAGCCCGCCTGGAGGGCTATACACCTTC,CASSPPGGLYTF
.,.,TRBV5-1,TRBJ1-4,TGCGCCAGCAGCTTACGCAGGGTGACTAATGAAAAACTGTTTTTT,CASSLRRVTNEKLFF
.,.,TRBV12-3/TRBV12-4,TRBJ1-2,TGTGCCAGCAGTTTAAGACGTCCGGTAAATGAGAGGTACACCTTC,CASSLRRPVNERYTF
.,.,TRBV12-3/TRBV12-4,TRBJ2-5,TGTGCCAGCAGCCAATCGTCCCAAGAGACCCAGTACTTC,CASSQSSQETQYF
TRBD2,.,TRBV7-2,TRBJ2-1,TGTGCCAGCAGACGGGAGGCGTACAATGAGCAGTTCTTC,CASRREAYNEQFF
.,.,TRBV12-3/TRBV12-4,TRBJ2-7,TGTGCCAGCACACAGCAGGGCGGAACCTACGAGCAGTACTTC,CASTQQGGTYEQYF
.,.,TRBV4-1,TRBJ2-1,TGCGCCAGCAGCAAGGAGGGGGCGTGGGTGAATGAGCAGTTCTTC,CASSKEGAWVNEQFF
.,.,TRBV7-9,TRBJ1-5,TGTGCCAGCAGCTCGGGGAGGGTAGGTCAGCCCCAGCATTTT,CASSSGRVGQPQHF
.,.,TRBV5-1,TRBJ1-2,TGCGCCAGCAGCTTGGCAGCAGGGGCTAACTATGGCTACACCTTC,CASSLAAGANYGYTF
TRBD1,.,TRBV5-1,TRBJ2-7,TGCGCCAGCACCTCCCGGGACAGCCTAACCAACGAGCAGTACTTC,CASTSRDSLTNEQYF